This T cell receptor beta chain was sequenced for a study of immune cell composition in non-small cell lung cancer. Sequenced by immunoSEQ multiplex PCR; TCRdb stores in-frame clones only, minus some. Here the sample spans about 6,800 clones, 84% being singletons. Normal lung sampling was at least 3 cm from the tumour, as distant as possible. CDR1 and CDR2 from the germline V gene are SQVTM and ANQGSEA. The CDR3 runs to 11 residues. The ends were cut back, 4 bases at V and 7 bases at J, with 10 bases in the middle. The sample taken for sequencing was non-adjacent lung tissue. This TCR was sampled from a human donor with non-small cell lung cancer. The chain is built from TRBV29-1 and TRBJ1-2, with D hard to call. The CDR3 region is CSVAPPGGYTF. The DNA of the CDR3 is TGCAGCGTTGCCCCCCCGGGTGGCTACACCTTC.